This T cell receptor beta chain originates from a study of blood T cell repertoires in COVID-19. Across the whole study: Material from acute and convalescent COVID-19 was sourced from the United States, Italy and Spain. T cells, B-cell-depleted T cells, or PBMCs supplied cDNA or gDNA.

Authors' analysis steps: It was from reference gene primer amplification that nucleated cell counts were estimated. The data were produced by immunoSEQ multiplex PCR, yet TCRdb's version contains in-frame clones alone and is incomplete. That table is the source of V, J and clone size, and D and trimming were worked out from the DNA. The repertoire holds under 150,000 clones, with approximately 80% as singletons. This clone came up once. Sequenced sample: peripheral blood. The sequence was obtained from a woman aged 40 to 50 with active or convalescent COVID-19.

The CDR3 spells CASGADRGSYSPLHF. The DNA of the CDR3 is TGTGCCAGCGGGGCGGACAGGGGGTCCTATTCACCCCTCCACTTT. The rearrangement links TRBV27 to TRBJ1-6; 10 nucleotides match TRBD1. The CDR3 loop spans 15 amino acids. With V trimmed by 8 bases and J by 8 bases, 9 bases remained unmatched. Germline-derived CDR1 and CDR2 are MNHEY and SMNVEV (reference sequence).